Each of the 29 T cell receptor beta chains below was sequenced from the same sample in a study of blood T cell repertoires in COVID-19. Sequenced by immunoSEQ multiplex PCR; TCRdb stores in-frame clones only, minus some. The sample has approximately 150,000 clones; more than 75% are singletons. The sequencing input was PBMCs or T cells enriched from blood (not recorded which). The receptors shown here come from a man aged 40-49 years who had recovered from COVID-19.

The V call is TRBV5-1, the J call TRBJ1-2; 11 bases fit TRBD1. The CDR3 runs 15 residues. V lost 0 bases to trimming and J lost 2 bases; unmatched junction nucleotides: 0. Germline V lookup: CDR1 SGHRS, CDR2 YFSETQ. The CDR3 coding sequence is TGCGCCAGCAGCTTGGGGGACAGGGGGAACTATGGCTACACCTTC. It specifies CASSLGDRGNYGYTF.

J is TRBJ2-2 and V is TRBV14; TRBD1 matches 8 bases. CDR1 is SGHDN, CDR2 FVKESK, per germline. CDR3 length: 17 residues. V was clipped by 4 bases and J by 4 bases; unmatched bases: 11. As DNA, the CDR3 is TGTGCCAGCAGCCCCCCCCCGACAGGGGCGGGCACCGGGGAGCTGTTTTTT. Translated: CASSPPPTGAGTGELFF.

CDR3 sequence (DNA): TGTGCCAGCAGTGTGGAAGTCCGGGGGAAAGATACGCAGTATTTT. This gives the protein CASSVEVRGKDTQYF. The rearrangement uses TRBV2 and TRBJ2-3, with D possibly TRBD2 on 6 matching bases. Germline values: CDR1 SNHLY, CDR2 FYNNEI. The CDR3 is 15 residues long. V lost 4 bases, J lost 5 bases, and 16 bases lay in between. Full variable domain (remainder filled in from reference TRBV2 and TRBJ2-3): EPEVTQTPSHQVTQMGQEVILRCVPISNHLYFYWYRQILGQKVEFLVSFYNNEISEKSEIFDDQFSVERPDGSNFTLKIRSTKLEDSAMYFCASSVEVRGKDTQYFGPGTRLTVL.

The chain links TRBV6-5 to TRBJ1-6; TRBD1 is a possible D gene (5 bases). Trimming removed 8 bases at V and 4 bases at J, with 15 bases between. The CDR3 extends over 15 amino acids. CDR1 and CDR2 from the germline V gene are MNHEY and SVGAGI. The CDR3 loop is CASQLVRVYNSPLHF. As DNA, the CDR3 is TGTGCCAGCCAGCTGGTCAGGGTGTATAATTCACCCCTCCACTTT.

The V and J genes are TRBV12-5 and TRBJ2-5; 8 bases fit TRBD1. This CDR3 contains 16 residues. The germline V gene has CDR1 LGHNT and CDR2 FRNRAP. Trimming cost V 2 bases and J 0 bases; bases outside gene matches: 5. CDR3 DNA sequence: TGTGCTAGTGGTTTGCCTGGACAGGGATACCAAGAGACCCAGTACTTC. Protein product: CASGLPGQGYQETQYF.

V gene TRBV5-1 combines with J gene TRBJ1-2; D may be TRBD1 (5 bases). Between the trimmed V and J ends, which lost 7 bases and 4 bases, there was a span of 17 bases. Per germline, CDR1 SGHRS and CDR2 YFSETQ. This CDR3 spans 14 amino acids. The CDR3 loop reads CASGDQGLTYGYTF. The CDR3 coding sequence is TGCGCCAGCGGAGACCAGGGACTTACCTATGGCTACACCTTC.

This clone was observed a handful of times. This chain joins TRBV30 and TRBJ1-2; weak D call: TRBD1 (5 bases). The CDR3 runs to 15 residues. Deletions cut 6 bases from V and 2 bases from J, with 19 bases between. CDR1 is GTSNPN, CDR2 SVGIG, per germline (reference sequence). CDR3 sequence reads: CACLSTGKLNYGYTF. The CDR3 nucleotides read TGTGCCTGTCTGTCCACAGGAAAATTAAACTATGGCTACACCTTC.

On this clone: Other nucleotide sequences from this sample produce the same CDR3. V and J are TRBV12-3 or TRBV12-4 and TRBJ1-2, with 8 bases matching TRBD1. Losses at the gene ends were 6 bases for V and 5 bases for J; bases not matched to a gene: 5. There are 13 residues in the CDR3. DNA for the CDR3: TGTGCCAGCAGCCCAGGACAGGGATATGGCTACACCTTC. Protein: CASSPGQGYGYTF.

This CDR3 is CASSFDSYNEQFF. The CDR3 region has the DNA TGTGCCAGCAGCTTCGACAGCTACAATGAGCAGTTCTTC. The gene calls are TRBV6-5 and TRBJ2-1; D is possibly TRBD1 (5 bases). With 6 bases removed from V and 3 bases from J, the gap between germline ends came to 9 bases. From germline, CDR1 is MNHEY and CDR2 SVGAGI. The CDR3 runs 13 residues.

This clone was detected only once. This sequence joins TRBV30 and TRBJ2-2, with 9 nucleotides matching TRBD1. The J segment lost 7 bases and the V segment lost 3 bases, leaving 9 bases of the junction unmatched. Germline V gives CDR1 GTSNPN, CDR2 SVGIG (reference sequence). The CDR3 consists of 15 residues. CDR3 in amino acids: CAWSNYRGHGGELFF. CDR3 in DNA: TGTGCCTGGAGCAATTACAGGGGGCATGGCGGGGAGCTGTTTTTT.

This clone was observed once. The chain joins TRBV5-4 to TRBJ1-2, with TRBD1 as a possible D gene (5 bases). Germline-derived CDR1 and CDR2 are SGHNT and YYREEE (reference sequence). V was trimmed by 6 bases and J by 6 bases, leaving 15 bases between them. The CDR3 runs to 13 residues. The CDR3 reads CASIGGGADGYTF. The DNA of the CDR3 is TGTGCCAGCATCGGGGGAGGCGCCGATGGCTACACCTTC.

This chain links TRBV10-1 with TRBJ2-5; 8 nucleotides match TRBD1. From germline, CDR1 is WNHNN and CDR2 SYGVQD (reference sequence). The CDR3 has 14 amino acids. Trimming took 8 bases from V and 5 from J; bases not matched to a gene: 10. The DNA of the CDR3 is TGCGCCAGCTCAAGGACAGGGCCGTCGGAGACCCAGTACTTC. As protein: CASSRTGPSETQYF.

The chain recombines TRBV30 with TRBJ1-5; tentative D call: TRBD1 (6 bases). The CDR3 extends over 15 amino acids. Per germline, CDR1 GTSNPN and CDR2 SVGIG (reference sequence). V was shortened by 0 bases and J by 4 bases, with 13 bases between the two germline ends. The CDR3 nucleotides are TGTGCCTGGAGTGTCAGGGGCAGTCTAAATCAGCCCCAGCATTTT. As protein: CAWSVRGSLNQPQHF.

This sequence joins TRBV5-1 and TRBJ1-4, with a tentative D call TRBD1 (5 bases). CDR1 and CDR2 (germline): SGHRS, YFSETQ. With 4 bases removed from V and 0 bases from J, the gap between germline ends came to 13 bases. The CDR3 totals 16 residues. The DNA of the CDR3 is TGCGCCAGCAGCCTTCGACAGAGTGCAACTAATGAAAAACTGTTTTTT. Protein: CASSLRQSATNEKLFF.

The CDR3 reads CASSVGGGSTDTQYF. CDR3 in DNA: TGTGCCAGCAGCGTCGGGGGTGGGAGCACAGATACGCAGTATTTT. The rearrangement joins TRBV9 to TRBJ2-3; tentatively, D is TRBD2 (6 bases). V lost 2 bases, J lost 0 bases, and 10 bases lay in between. CDR1 is SGDLS, CDR2 YYNGEE, per germline. This CDR3 contains 15 residues. Based on the CDR3 plus reference TRBV9 and TRBJ2-3, the full variable domain is DSGVTQTPKHLITATGQRVTLRCSPRSGDLSVYWYQQSLDQGLQFLIQYYNGEERAKGNILERFSAQQFPDLHSELNLSSLELGDSALYFCASSVGGGSTDTQYFGPGTRLTVL.

The DNA of the CDR3 is TGTGCCAGCAGCTCTGAACTAGCGGGGATACAAGAGACCCAGTACTTC. It is translated as CASSSELAGIQETQYF. This chain joins TRBV5-4 and TRBJ2-5, with 10 bases identical to TRBD2. The CDR3 contains 16 residues. V dropped 3 bases and J dropped 2; count of bases not matched to a gene: 7. The germline V gene encodes CDR1 SGHNT and CDR2 YYREEE (reference sequence).

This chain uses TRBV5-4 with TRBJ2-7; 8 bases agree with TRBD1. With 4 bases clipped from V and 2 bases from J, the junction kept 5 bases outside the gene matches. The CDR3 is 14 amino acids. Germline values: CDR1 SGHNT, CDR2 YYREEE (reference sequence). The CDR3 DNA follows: TGTGCCAGCAGCCTGACAGGGGAAGCCTACGAGCAGTACTTC. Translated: CASSLTGEAYEQYF. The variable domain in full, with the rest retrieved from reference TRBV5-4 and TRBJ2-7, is ETGVTQSPTHLIKTRGQQVTLRCSSQSGHNTVSWYQQALGQGPQFIFQYYREEENGRGNFPPRFSGLQFPNYSSELNVNALELDDSALYLCASSLTGEAYEQYFGPGTRLTVT.

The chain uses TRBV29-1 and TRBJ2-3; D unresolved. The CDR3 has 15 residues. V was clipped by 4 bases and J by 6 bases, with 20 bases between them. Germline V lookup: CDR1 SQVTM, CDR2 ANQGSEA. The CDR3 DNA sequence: TGCAGCGTTGGGCGTCGGCGGATTCATATCGATACGCAGTATTTT. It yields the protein CSVGRRRIHIDTQYF.

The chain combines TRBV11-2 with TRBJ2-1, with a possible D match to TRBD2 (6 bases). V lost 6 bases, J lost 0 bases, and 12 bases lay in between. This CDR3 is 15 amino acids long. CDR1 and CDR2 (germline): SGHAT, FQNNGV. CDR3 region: CASRVRGSSYNEQFF. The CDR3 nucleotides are TGTGCCAGCAGGGTCCGGGGGAGCTCCTACAATGAGCAGTTCTTC. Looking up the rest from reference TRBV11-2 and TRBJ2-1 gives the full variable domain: EAGVAQSPRYKIIEKRQSVAFWCNPISGHATLYWYQQILGQGPKLLIQFQNNGVVDDSQLPKDRFSAERLKGVDSTLKIQPAKLEDSAVYLCASRVRGSSYNEQFFGPGTRLTVL.

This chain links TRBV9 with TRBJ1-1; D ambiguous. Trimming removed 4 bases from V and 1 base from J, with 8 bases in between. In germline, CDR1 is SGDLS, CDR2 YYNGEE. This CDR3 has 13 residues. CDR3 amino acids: CASSRVGNTEAFF. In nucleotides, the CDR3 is TGTGCCAGCAGCCGGGTGGGGAACACTGAAGCTTTCTTT.

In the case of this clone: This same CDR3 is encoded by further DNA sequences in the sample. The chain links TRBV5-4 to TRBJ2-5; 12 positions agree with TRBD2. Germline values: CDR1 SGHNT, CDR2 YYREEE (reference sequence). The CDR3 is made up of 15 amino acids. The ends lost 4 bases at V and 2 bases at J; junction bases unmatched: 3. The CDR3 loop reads CASSPGLAGQETQYF. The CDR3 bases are TGTGCCAGCAGCCCTGGACTAGCGGGGCAAGAGACCCAGTACTTC.

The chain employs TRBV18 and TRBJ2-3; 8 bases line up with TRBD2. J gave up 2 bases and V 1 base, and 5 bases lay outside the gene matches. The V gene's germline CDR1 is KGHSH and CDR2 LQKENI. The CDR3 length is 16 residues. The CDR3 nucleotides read TGTGCCAGCTCACCACGCGAGCGGGGGTCCACAGATACGCAGTATTTT. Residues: CASSPRERGSTDTQYF. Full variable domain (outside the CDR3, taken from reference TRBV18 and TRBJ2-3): NAGVMQNPRHLVRRRGQEARLRCSPMKGHSHVYWYRQLPEEGLKFMVYLQKENIIDESGMPKERFSAEFPKEGPSILRIQQVVRGDSAAYFCASSPRERGSTDTQYFGPGTRLTVL.

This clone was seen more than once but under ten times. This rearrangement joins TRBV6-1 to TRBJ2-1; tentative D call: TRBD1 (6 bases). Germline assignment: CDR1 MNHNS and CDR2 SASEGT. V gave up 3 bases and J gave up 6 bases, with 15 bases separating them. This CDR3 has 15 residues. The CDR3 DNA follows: TGTGCCAGCAGTGACCGGACAGCCTGGAGCAATGAGCAGTTCTTC. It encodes CASSDRTAWSNEQFF.

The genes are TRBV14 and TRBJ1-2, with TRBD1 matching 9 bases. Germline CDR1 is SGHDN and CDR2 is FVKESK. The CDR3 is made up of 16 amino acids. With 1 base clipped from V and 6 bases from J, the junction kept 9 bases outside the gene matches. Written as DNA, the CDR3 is TGTGCCAGCAGCCAAGCTCCGGGACAGGGTTCGCATGGCTACACCTTC. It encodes CASSQAPGQGSHGYTF.

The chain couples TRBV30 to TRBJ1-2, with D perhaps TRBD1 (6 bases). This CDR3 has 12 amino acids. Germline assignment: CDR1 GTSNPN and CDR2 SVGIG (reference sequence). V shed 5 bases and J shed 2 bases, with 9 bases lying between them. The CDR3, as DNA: TGTGCCTGGCACAGGGAGAACTATGGCTACACCTTC. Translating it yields CAWHRENYGYTF.

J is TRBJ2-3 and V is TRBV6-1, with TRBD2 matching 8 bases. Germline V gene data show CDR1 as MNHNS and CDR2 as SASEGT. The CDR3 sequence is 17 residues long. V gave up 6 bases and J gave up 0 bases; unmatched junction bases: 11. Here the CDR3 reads CASSEIAGRFSTDTQYF. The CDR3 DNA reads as TGTGCCAGCAGCGAAATAGCGGGGCGATTTAGCACAGATACGCAGTATTTT.

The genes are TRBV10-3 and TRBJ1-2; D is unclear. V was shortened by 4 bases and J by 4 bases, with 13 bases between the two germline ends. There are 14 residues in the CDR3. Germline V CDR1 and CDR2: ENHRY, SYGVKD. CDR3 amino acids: CAISGVIGGYGYTF. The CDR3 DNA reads TGTGCCATCAGTGGGGTCATAGGAGGCTATGGCTACACCTTC.

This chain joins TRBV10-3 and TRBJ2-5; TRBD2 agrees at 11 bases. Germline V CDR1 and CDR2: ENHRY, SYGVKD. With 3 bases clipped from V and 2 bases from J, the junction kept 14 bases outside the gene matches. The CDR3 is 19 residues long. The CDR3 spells CAISEWGSGGAPEQETQYF. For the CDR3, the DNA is TGTGCCATCAGTGAATGGGGTAGCGGGGGGGCCCCGGAGCAAGAGACCCAGTACTTC.

The CDR3 nucleotides read TGTGCCAGCAGCCGGCCGAGACAGGGGCCAGGGTTGGCTTTCTTT. Translation gives CASSRPRQGPGLAFF. V gene TRBV7-2 combines with J gene TRBJ1-1; TRBD1 matches at 8 bases. The CDR3 has 15 residues. Trimming took 5 bases from V and 11 from J; bases not matched to a gene: 16. Germline values: CDR1 SGHTA, CDR2 FQGNSA.